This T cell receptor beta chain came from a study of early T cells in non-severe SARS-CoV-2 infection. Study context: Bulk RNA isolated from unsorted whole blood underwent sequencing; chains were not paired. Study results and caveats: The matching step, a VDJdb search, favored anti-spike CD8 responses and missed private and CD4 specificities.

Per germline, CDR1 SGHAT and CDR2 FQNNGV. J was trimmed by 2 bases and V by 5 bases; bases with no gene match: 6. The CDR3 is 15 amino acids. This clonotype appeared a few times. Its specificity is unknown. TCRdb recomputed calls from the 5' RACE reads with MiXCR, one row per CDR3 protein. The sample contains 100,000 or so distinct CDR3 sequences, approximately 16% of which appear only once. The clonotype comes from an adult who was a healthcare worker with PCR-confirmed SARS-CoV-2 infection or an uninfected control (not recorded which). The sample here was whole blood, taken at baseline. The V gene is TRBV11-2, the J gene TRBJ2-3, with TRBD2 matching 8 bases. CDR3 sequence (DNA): TGTGCCAGCAGCCACAGCGGGAGAATCACAGATACGCAGTATTTT. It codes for CASSHSGRITDTQYF.